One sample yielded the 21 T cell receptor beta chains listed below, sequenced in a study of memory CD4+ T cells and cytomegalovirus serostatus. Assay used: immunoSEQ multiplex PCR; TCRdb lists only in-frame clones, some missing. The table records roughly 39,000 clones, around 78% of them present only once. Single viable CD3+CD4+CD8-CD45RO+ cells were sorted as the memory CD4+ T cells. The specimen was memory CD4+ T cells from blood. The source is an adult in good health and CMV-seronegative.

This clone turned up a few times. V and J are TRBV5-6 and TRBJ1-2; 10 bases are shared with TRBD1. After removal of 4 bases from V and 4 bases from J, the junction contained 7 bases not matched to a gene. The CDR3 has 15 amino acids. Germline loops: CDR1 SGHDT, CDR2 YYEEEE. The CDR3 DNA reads TGTGCCAGCAGCCAAGACAGGGGGCCAAGCTATGGCTACACCTTC. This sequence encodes CASSQDRGPSYGYTF.

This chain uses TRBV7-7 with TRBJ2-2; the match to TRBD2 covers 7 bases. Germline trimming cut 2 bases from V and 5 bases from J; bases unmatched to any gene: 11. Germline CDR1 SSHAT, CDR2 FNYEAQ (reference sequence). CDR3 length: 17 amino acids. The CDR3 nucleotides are TGTGCCAGCAGCTTATTTAGTTTGACCGGGGGGACCGGGGAGCTGTTTTTT. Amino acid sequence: CASSLFSLTGGTGELFF.

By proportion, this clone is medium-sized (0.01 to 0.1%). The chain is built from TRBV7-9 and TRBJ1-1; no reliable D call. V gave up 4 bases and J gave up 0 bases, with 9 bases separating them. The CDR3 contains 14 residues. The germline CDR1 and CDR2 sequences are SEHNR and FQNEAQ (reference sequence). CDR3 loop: CASSYQTVNTEAFF. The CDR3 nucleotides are TGTGCCAGCAGCTACCAAACAGTGAACACTGAAGCTTTCTTT.

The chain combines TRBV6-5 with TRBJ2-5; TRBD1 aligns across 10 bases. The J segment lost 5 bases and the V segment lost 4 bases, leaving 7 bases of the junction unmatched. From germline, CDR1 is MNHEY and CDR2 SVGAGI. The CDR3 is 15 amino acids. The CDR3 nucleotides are TGTGCCAGCAGTTCTCCCGGGACAGGGGCTGAGACCCAGTACTTC. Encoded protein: CASSSPGTGAETQYF.

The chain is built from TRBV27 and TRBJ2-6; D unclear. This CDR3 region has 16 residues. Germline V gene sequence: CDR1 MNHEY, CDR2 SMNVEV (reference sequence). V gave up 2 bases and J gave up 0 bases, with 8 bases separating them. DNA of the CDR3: TGTGCCAGCAGTTTAACCGTTTACTCTGGGGCCAACGTCCTGACTTTC. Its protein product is CASSLTVYSGANVLTF.

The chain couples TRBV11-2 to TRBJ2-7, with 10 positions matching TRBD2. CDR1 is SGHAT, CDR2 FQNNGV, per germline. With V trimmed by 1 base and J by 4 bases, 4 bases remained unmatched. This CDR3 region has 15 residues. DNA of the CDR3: TGTGCCAGCAGCTTAGGGACTAGCGGATCATACGAGCAGTACTTC. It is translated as CASSLGTSGSYEQYF. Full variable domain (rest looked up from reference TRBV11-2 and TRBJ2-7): EAGVAQSPRYKIIEKRQSVAFWCNPISGHATLYWYQQILGQGPKLLIQFQNNGVVDDSQLPKDRFSAERLKGVDSTLKIQPAKLEDSAVYLCASSLGTSGSYEQYFGPGTRLTVT.

The CDR3 DNA reads as TGTGCCATCAGTGAGCGGAGCGGGGGGGGACGGGAGACCCAGTACTTC. Translation gives CAISERSGGGRETQYF. The J gene is TRBJ2-5, the V gene TRBV10-3, with 10 bases lining up with TRBD2. Per the germline V gene, CDR1 is ENHRY and CDR2 is SYGVKD. There are 16 residues in the CDR3. The V segment lost 2 bases and the J segment 5 bases; nucleotides outside the gene matches: 8.

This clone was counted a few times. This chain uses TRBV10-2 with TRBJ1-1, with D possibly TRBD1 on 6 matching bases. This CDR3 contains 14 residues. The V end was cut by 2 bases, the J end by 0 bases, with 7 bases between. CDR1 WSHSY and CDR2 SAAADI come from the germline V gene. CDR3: CASSEGQMNTEAFF. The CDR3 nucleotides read TGCGCCAGCAGTGAGGGACAGATGAACACTGAAGCTTTCTTT.

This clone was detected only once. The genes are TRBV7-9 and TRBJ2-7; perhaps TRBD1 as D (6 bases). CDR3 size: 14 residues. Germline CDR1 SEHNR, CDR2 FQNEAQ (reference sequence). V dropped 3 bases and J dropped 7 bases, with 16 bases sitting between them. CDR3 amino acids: CASSLGTLRKEQYF. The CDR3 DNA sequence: TGTGCCAGCAGCTTGGGGACACTTCGAAAAGAGCAGTACTTC.

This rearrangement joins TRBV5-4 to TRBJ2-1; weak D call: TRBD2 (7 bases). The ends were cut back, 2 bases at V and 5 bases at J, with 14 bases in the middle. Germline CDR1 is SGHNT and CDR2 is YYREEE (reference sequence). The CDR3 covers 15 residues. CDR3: CASSLPGGRNNEQFF. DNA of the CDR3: TGTGCCAGCAGCTTACCCGGGGGGCGCAACAATGAGCAGTTCTTC.

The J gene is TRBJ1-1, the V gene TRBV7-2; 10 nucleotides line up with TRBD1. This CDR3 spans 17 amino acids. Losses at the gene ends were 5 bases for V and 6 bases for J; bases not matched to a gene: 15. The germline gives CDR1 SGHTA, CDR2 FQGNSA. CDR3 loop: CASSILGTGDYLAEAFF. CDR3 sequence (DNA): TGTGCCAGCAGCATACTCGGGACAGGGGACTACTTGGCTGAAGCTTTCTTT.

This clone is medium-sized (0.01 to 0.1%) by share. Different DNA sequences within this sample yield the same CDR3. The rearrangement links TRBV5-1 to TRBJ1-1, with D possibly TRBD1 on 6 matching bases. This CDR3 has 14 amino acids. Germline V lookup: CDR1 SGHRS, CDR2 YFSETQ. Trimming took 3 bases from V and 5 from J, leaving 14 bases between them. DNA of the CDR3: TGCGCCAGCAGCTCGGAACAGGGAAGGACTGAAGCTTTCTTT. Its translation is CASSSEQGRTEAFF.

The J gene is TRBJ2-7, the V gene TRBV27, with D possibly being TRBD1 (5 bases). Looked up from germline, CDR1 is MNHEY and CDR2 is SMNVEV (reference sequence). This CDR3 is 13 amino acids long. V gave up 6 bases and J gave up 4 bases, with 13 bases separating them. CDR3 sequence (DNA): TGTGCCAGCAGCAGGCAGGGTCCTTACGAGCAGTACTTC. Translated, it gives CASSRQGPYEQYF.

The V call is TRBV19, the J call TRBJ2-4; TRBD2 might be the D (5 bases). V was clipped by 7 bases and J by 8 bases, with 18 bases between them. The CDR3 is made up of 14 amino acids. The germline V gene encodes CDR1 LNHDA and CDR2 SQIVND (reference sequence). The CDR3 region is CASIDGQRSDIQYF. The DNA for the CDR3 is TGTGCCAGTATCGACGGGCAGCGGAGTGACATTCAGTACTTC.

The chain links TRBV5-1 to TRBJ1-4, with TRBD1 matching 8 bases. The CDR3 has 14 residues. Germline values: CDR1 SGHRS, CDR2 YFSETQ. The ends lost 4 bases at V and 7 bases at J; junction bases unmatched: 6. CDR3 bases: TGCGCCAGCAGCCCGTTTGGGACAGGTGAAAAACTGTTTTTT. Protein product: CASSPFGTGEKLFF.

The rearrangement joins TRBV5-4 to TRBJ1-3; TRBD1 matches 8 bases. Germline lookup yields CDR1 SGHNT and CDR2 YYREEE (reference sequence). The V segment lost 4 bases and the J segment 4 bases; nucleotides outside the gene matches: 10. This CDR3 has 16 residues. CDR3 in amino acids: CASSIDRGASGNTIYF. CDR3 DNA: TGTGCCAGCAGCATAGACAGGGGAGCATCGGGAAACACCATATATTTT.

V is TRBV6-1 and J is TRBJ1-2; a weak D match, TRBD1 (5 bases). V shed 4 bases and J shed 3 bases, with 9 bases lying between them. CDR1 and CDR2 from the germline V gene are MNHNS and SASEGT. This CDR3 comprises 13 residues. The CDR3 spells CASSGDLDYGYTF. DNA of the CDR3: TGTGCCAGCAGTGGGGACCTTGACTATGGCTACACCTTC.

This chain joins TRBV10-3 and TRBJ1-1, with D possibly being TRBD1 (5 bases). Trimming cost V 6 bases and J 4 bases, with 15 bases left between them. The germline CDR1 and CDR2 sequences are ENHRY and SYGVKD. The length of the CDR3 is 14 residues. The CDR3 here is CAISEAGQGTEAFF. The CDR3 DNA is TGTGCCATCAGCGAGGCAGGGCAGGGCACTGAAGCTTTCTTT.

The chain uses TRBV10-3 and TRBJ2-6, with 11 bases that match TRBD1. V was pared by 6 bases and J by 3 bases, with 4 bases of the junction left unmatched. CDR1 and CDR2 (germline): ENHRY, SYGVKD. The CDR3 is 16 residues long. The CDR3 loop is CAISGQGASGANVLTF. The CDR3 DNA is TGTGCCATCAGCGGACAGGGGGCCAGTGGGGCCAACGTCCTGACTTTC.

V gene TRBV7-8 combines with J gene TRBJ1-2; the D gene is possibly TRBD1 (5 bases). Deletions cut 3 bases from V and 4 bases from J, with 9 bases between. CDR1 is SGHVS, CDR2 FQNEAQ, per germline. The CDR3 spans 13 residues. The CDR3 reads CASSFGQVYGYTF. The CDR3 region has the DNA TGTGCCAGCAGCTTCGGACAAGTCTATGGCTACACCTTC.

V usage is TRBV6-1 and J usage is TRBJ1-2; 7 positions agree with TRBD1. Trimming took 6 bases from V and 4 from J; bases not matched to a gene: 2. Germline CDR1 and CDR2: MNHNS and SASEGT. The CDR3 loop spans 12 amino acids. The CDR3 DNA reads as TGTGCCAGCAGGAGGACAGGCTATGGCTACACCTTC. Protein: CASRRTGYGYTF.